Reported below is one T cell receptor beta chain. The antigen it binds to is not known. No much larger clonotype is one base removed from it; base qualities were not supplied. The data are from a study of shared clonotypes between healthy human individuals (dated by TCRdb to 2020 to 2021). Notes on the research overall: Three men and a couple of women, aged 18 to 49 years, made up the cohort. To estimate repertoire size and how much clonotypes are shared between individuals, the study performed deep sequencing of blood TCR repertoires from a handful of healthy adults. Different laboratories and diverse techniques were used to prepare libraries and sequence TCR repertoires, to increase sequencing depth and limit assay-specific biases. Per donor, leukapheresis produced somewhere between about 0.9 and 9 billion PBMCs. Paper-wide results and their limitations: Because the study included only a small number of donors, the genetic and exposure-history diversity represented was limited. Pairwise subsampling led to the expectation that sequencing depth would affect the degree of clonotype sharing among donors. Sampling was restricted to blood, and TCR repertoires in tissues likely differ from the TCR repertoires found in blood.

Donors were healthy HIV-negative adults with no recently reported acute infections or vaccinations. Every donor was a Caucasian adult living in Nashville, Tennessee, USA. For unsorted samples, tens of millions of PBMCs were counted, and genomic DNA was extracted using the QIAamp DNA Blood Mini kit. After blood collection by leukapheresis, PBMCs were isolated using Ficoll-Histopaque density gradient centrifugation and then cryopreserved in the vapor phase of liquid nitrogen. Using the deep immunoSEQ assay, multiplex PCR amplified TCR CDR3 regions from genomic DNA. Extracted genomic DNA from each cell subset was spread evenly across all wells of several immunoSEQ 96-well plates, with each plate serving as a replicate. For unsorted PBMC, each replicate PCR was loaded with roughly 270 ng genomic DNA, equivalent to roughly 33,000 T cell genomes. Ten immunoSEQ deep assay plates were used to sequence unsorted PBMC genomic DNA. Purified libraries were measured with a Qubit 3.0 fluorometer, size-checked on a Bioanalyzer 2100, and measured again with the KAPA Library Quantification kit. Each immunoSEQ 96-well plate was sequenced on its own single-read 150-cycle Illumina NextSeq 550 flow cell. The original methods were these. Because only junctional sequences without quality scores were contained in the immunoSEQ output, filtering matching that applied to full-length reads could not be performed. Sequences were annotated with PyIR, a Python wrapper for IgBLAST v1.9, using IMGT germline references to assign V/J genes and CDR3. Reads were filtered out if the reads had weak V/J assignments (E-value above 1e-6), no CDR3, stop codons, out-of-frame junctions, or ambiguous translated residues. V3J clonotypes were defined as sequences sharing the same inferred V gene, J gene, and CDR3 amino acid sequence. Percentage overlap between repertoires was computed as shared unique clonotypes divided by the size of the smaller repertoire. Three approaches were used to assess repertoire richness: RTK rarefaction, the Chao1 estimator, and Recon v2.1 estimates of unobserved clonotypes. TCRdb re-hosts the immuneACCESS table, in-frame sequences only. Its copies lack some clones; in the studies checked, an unresolved V gene accounts for under half of them, and the cause for the rest is not known. That table is the source of V, J and clone size, and D and trimming were worked out from the DNA. A total of some 490,000 clones appear in this sample, about 72% of them only once. The ten most abundant clones make up around 13% of the sample.

This clonotype was obtained from a woman aged 40 to 50 in good health. Some clones in this sample may be carry-over from other donors' samples. What was sequenced was PBMCs.

The DNA sequence follows: TGTGCCAGTAGTCCATTTGCCGGGTCGGGTGAAGCTTTCTTT. The resulting protein is CASSPFAGSGEAFF. This sequence uses TRBV19 and TRBJ1-1; confidence is insufficient to name the D gene. CDR1 LNHDA and CDR2 SQIVND are derived from the germline V gene (reference sequence). Trimming takes 5 bases from V and 7 bases from J, and the germline ends sit 17 bases apart. Taken from cysteine to phenylalanine, the CDR3 has 14 residues. Just CDR3 DNA is preserved here, 42 bases in frame from base 1.